Listed below are T cell receptor beta chains from one sample, sequenced in a study of blood T cells in healthy people across ages. TCRdb passed the 5' RACE reads through MiXCR, listing each CDR3 protein once. The table shows 700,000 to 900,000 distinct CDR3 sequences, with roughly 50% occurring only once. Sequenced material: blood. The origin of the receptors is a man at least 80 years old in good health. The CDR3 runs from the conserved cysteine through the conserved F or W. D genes are given only for firm matches. Where a row states a size, it is once, few, many or the class of an expanded clone; other rows omit it.

cdr3_nt	cdr3_aa	j_call	d_call	v_call	clone_size
TGTGCCATCAGTGAGGGGAAGGGGGCCAACAATGAGCAGTTCTTC	CAISEGKGANNEQFF	TRBJ2-1	TRBD1	TRBV10-3	few
TGCAGCGCCGGGACAGGCAATGAGCAGTTCTTC	CSAGTGNEQFF	TRBJ2-1	TRBD1	TRBV29-1	few
TGCAGTGCTAGCGGGACTAGCGGGGTTTACAATGAGCAGTTCTTC	CSASGTSGVYNEQFF	TRBJ2-1	TRBD2	TRBV20-1	.
TGTGCCAGCAGTTACTCTGGTTTCAACGAGCAGTACTTC	CASSYSGFNEQYF	TRBJ2-7	.	TRBV6-5	many
TGCAGTGCCCCCTGGGGCCGGGCGAATGAGCAGTTCTTC	CSAPWGRANEQFF	TRBJ2-1	.	TRBV20-1	few
TGTGCCAGCAGCGTAGGGGTAGCGGGAGGTTGGGAGCAGTTCTTC	CASSVGVAGGWEQFF	TRBJ2-1	TRBD2	TRBV9	.
TGTGCCAGCAGCTTAGACGGGAGTCTGGAGGAGCAGTACTTC	CASSLDGSLEEQYF	TRBJ2-7	.	TRBV7-2	few
TGTGCCAGCAGCTTGGGCTACACCGAGACCCAGTACTTC	CASSLGYTETQYF	TRBJ2-5	.	TRBV5-4	few
TGCGCCAGCAGCGTGACACAATCTGGGGCCAACGTCCTGACTTTC	CASSVTQSGANVLTF	TRBJ2-6	.	TRBV5-1	few
TGCAGTGCTAGACCGGCAGGGCACTACGAGCAGTACTTC	CSARPAGHYEQYF	TRBJ2-7	.	TRBV20-1	once
TGTGCCAGCAGTCTCTGGCTAGCGGGAGTCAATGAGCAGTTCTTC	CASSLWLAGVNEQFF	TRBJ2-1	TRBD2	TRBV28	.
TGCAGCGTTGAATCTGGGGCTAGCGGGAGTGGCACCGGGGAGCTGTTTTTT	CSVESGASGSGTGELFF	TRBJ2-2	TRBD2	TRBV29-1	.
TGCAGCGGGAGGGTAAGGGGGGAGACCCAGTACTTC	CSGRVRGETQYF	TRBJ2-5	.	TRBV29-1	few
TGCAGTGCTTCGCGGGGGGGGAAAAACAATGAGCAGTTCTTC	CSASRGGKNNEQFF	TRBJ2-1	TRBD2	TRBV20-1	.
TGTGCCATCAGTGAGAGTACCGGCTACACCTTC	CAISESTGYTF	TRBJ1-2	.	TRBV10-3	.
TGTGCCAGCAGTTTAGTAGCAGGACAGGGTCACAATGAGCAGTTCTTC	CASSLVAGQGHNEQFF	TRBJ2-1	TRBD1	TRBV28	.
TGCAGCGTGGGGGGGCGGGCCTCCTACAATGAGCAGTTCTTC	CSVGGRASYNEQFF	TRBJ2-1	.	TRBV29-1	.
TGTGCCAGCAGTTTCCGAGCGGGAGCGTACGAGCAGTACTTC	CASSFRAGAYEQYF	TRBJ2-7	TRBD2	TRBV12-3/TRBV12-4	few
TGTGCCAGCAGTTTACAAGACAGAGTAACCTACGAGCAGTACTTC	CASSLQDRVTYEQYF	TRBJ2-7	.	TRBV12-3/TRBV12-4	once
TGCAGCGTTGGGAGGGGACAGGGACACTATGGCTACACCTTC	CSVGRGQGHYGYTF	TRBJ1-2	TRBD1	TRBV29-1	.
TGTGCCAGCAGCTTGGACCCAGCGGGGCAGCACAGATACGCGTATTTT	CASSLDPAGQHRYAYF	TRBJ2-3	TRBD2	TRBV5-5	.
TGTGCCAGCAGTGAATACGAGCAGTACTTC	CASSEYEQYF	TRBJ2-7	.	TRBV2	few
TGCGCCAGCAGCTTGGGGGGGGGCGCATCTTCACCCCTCCACTTT	CASSLGGGASSPLHF	TRBJ1-6	.	TRBV5-1	.
TGCAGTGCTAGTAGTCTAGTCGGGCAGTACTTC	CSASSLVGQYF	TRBJ2-5	.	TRBV20-1	.
TGTGCCAGCAGGCAAACGGGGAGTGCAACTAATGAAAAACTGTTTTTT	CASRQTGSATNEKLFF	TRBJ1-4	.	TRBV7-9	few
TGTGCCAGCAGTTACAGTACATATAGCAATCAGCCCCAGCATTTT	CASSYSTYSNQPQHF	TRBJ1-5	.	TRBV6-2/TRBV6-3	.
TGCGCCAGCAGCTCCACGCGGTCTAGCACAGATACGCAGTATTTT	CASSSTRSSTDTQYF	TRBJ2-3	.	TRBV5-1	few
TGTGCCAGCAGCGACGGGACTAGCGCGACCTACGAGCAGTACTTC	CASSDGTSATYEQYF	TRBJ2-7	TRBD2	TRBV13	.
TGTGCCAGCAGCTTAGCGCATGGACAGGGGGATGAAAAACTGTTTTTT	CASSLAHGQGDEKLFF	TRBJ1-4	TRBD1	TRBV7-2	.
TGTGCCAGCAGCCAAAAGAGCGGGAGTAGCAATGAGCAGTTCTTC	CASSQKSGSSNEQFF	TRBJ2-1	TRBD2	TRBV3-1	.
TGTGCCTTCGGGGCGGTAACCGGGACAGGGGGCAATGAGCAGTTCTTC	CAFGAVTGTGGNEQFF	TRBJ2-1	TRBD1	TRBV10-3	.
TGCAGTGCGACGAGCGGGGACCCCTCTAATGAGCAGTTCTTC	CSATSGDPSNEQFF	TRBJ2-1	TRBD2	TRBV20-1	few
TGTGCCCGACAGGCTTCGAACGCTGAAGTTTTCTTT	CARQASNAEVFF	TRBJ1-1	.	TRBV11-1	few
TGCGCCAGCAGCTCGGCCGGGACAGGACTAGCCAAAAACATTCAGTACTTC	CASSSAGTGLAKNIQYF	TRBJ2-4	TRBD1	TRBV5-1	.
TGTGCCAGCTCACCTGTACAGGGGGCGAATGAGCAGTTCTTC	CASSPVQGANEQFF	TRBJ2-1	TRBD1	TRBV18	few
TGCAGTGCCCGGGGACTAGCGGGAGTTGAGACCCAGTACTTC	CSARGLAGVETQYF	TRBJ2-5	TRBD2	TRBV20-1	.
TGTGCCAGCAGCCAAGATCGGGTAGTAGGGGAGCAGTTCTTC	CASSQDRVVGEQFF	TRBJ2-1	.	TRBV3-1	.
TGTGCCAGCAGCTTGGCGTGGGTTCCCCGACGGCAAGCGGGAGTATCGGAGACCCAGTACTTC	CASSLAWVPRRQAGVSETQYF	TRBJ2-5	TRBD2	TRBV5-5	once
TGTGCCAGCAGCTTAGTGGGACAGAATAACTATGGCTACACCTTC	CASSLVGQNNYGYTF	TRBJ1-2	TRBD1	TRBV7-2	.
TGTGCCAGCAGCTTCGCGACAGAGTCCTACGAGCAGTACTTC	CASSFATESYEQYF	TRBJ2-7	.	TRBV7-2	many
TGTGCCAGCAGCTTAGCGGGTGATTCTAACTATGGCTACACCTTC	CASSLAGDSNYGYTF	TRBJ1-2	.	TRBV7-9	.
TGCGCCAGCAGTGACCATGGACAGGGGGTTTATGAAAAACTGTTTTTT	CASSDHGQGVYEKLFF	TRBJ1-4	TRBD1	TRBV10-2	few
TGCAGTGCTAGAGATGGGGGGCCTGGTGAAGCTTTCTTT	CSARDGGPGEAFF	TRBJ1-1	.	TRBV20-1	.
TGTGCCAGCAGTTTCCCACCTCCGGGACGGAGACTTTCCTACGAGCAGTACTTC	CASSFPPPGRRLSYEQYF	TRBJ2-7	.	TRBV27	.
TGTGCTAGTGGTTTGTCGGGACTAGCGGGAGGAGTCAGCAATGAGCAGTTCTTC	CASGLSGLAGGVSNEQFF	TRBJ2-1	TRBD2	TRBV12-5	once
TGTGCCAGCAGCCAAAGGGGTTTAGATGAAAAACTGTTTTTT	CASSQRGLDEKLFF	TRBJ1-4	.	TRBV3-1	.
TGTGCCAGCAGTCTACCCCGGACAGGGGAATCACCCCTCCACTTT	CASSLPRTGESPLHF	TRBJ1-6	TRBD1	TRBV6-5	.
TGTGCCAGCAGTGAAAGCGGTATTACGTCCTACAATGAGCAGTTCTTC	CASSESGITSYNEQFF	TRBJ2-1	.	TRBV2	.
TGCAGTGCTGCCCGGGACAGCCTCTCCTACGAGCAGTACTTC	CSAARDSLSYEQYF	TRBJ2-7	TRBD1	TRBV20-1	.
TGTGCCAGCAGCTCCCTAACAGGGACAGGGGAGCAGTACTTC	CASSSLTGTGEQYF	TRBJ2-7	TRBD1	TRBV27	.
TGTGCCAGCAGCCTCAAACAGGGGGCCTACGAGCAGTACTTC	CASSLKQGAYEQYF	TRBJ2-7	TRBD1	TRBV3-1	.
TGTGCCAGCACCTACGGGGGGAGCGACTATGGCTACACCTTC	CASTYGGSDYGYTF	TRBJ1-2	.	TRBV6-6	.
TGTGCCAGCAGCTTAGCCTCAGGGGGCGTTGAGACCCAGTACTTC	CASSLASGGVETQYF	TRBJ2-5	TRBD1	TRBV7-2	few
TGTGCTAGTGGTTTGGTAAAGAGGGGGGTGCTAGCGGGAGAGGTGGATGAGCAGTTCTTC	CASGLVKRGVLAGEVDEQFF	TRBJ2-1	TRBD2	TRBV12-5	.
TGTGCCAGCAGCTTACAAGTGTCCACGAACACCGGGGAGCTGTTTTTT	CASSLQVSTNTGELFF	TRBJ2-2	.	TRBV7-2	.
TGTGCCAGCAGCGTAGGGGTAGGGGGCAGGGATACGCAGTATTTT	CASSVGVGGRDTQYF	TRBJ2-3	TRBD1	TRBV9	few
TGTGCCAGCAGTTCCCTATCCAGTTCCTACAATGAGCAGTTCTTC	CASSSLSSSYNEQFF	TRBJ2-1	.	TRBV27	.
TGCAGTGCTGATGACAGGGACAACACGCAGTATTTT	CSADDRDNTQYF	TRBJ2-3	TRBD1	TRBV20-1	.
TGTGCCAGCAGTCCACGGGTCGGGATCGCGGTCTACAATGAGCAGTTCTTC	CASSPRVGIAVYNEQFF	TRBJ2-1	.	TRBV6-6	.